This entry lists 5 T cell receptor beta chains sequenced from one sample in a study of T cells after posttransplantation cyclophosphamide. Profiled with immunoSEQ multiplex PCR; TCRdb holds only in-frame clones, not every one. The sample yields some 10,000 clones, 65% to 85% seen once. Busulfan-fludarabine conditioning, marrow transplant, and cyclophosphamide on days +3 and +4 were administered. The sample consisted of PBMCs, taken after allogeneic stem cell transplant with posttransplant cyclophosphamide. These receptors were obtained from a female patient in her forties or fifties who received an allogeneic stem cell transplant from a related donor, was CMV-positive, and had no GVHD. T cells may partly derive from the graft donor.

V and J are TRBV6-1 and TRBJ1-2; 11 bases are a match to TRBD1. The V and J ends lost 7 bases and 8 bases, in that order; junction bases with no gene match: 9. Germline V gives CDR1 MNHNS, CDR2 SASEGT. This CDR3 comprises 14 residues. CDR3 nucleotide sequence: TGTGCCAGCAACACGGACAGGGGGCGCGACGGCTACACCTTC. This sequence encodes CASNTDRGRDGYTF.

The gene calls are TRBV5-1 and TRBJ2-1, with 7 positions matching TRBD2. Germline trimming cut 4 bases from V and 10 bases from J; bases unmatched to any gene: 11. This CDR3 has 14 amino acids. The V gene's germline CDR1 is SGHRS and CDR2 YFSETQ. The DNA for the CDR3 is TGCGCCAGCAGCAGGGAGGGCAGGGTGGCGGAGCAGTTCTTC. This gives the protein CASSREGRVAEQFF.

The rearrangement uses TRBV7-5 and TRBJ1-5; the table names TRBD1, a call not compared with the DNA. TRBV7-5 is given as a pseudogene. The CDR3 consists of 14 residues. CDR3 amino acids: CARSEQGSNQPQHF. The CDR3 nucleotides are TGTGCCAGAAGCGAACAGGGAAGCAATCAGCCCCAGCATTTT.

Only one count was recorded for this clone. This sequence joins TRBV19 and TRBJ2-5, with 12 positions matching TRBD1. The V gene end was trimmed by 3 bases and the J gene end by 4 bases; junction bases not matched to a gene: 6. CDR3 length: 16 residues. Germline values: CDR1 LNHDA, CDR2 SQIVND (reference sequence). As DNA, the CDR3 is TGTGCCAGTAGTATCCCGGGACAGGGGGCGGGAGAGACCCAGTACTTC. Its translation: CASSIPGQGAGETQYF.

The V gene is TRBV5-1, the J gene TRBJ1-4; the D is unclear. Germline lookup yields CDR1 SGHRS and CDR2 YFSETQ. This CDR3 is 14 amino acids long. V was cut by 4 bases and J by 13 bases, with 20 bases left in between. The CDR3 DNA reads as TGCGCCAGCAGCCCAATAGACATCTCCCATGGACTGTTTTTT. This gives the protein CASSPIDISHGLFF.